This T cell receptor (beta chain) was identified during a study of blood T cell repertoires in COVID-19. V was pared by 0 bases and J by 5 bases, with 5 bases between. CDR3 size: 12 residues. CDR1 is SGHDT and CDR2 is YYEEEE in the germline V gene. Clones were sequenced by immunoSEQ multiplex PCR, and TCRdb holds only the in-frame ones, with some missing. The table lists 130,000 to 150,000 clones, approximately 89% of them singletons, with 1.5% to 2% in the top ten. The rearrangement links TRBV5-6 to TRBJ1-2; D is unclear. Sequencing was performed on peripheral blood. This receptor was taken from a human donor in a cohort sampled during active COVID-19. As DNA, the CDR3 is TGTGCCAGCAGCTTGGGGACTTATGGCTACACCTTC. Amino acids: CASSLGTYGYTF.